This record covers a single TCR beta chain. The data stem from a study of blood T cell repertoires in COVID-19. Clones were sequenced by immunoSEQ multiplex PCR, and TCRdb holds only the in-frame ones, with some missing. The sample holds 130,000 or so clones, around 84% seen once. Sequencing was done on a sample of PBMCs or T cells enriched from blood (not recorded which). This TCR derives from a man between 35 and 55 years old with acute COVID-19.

CDR3 DNA: TGCAGCGTTGCAGTAGGTAGCGTCGACACCGGGGAGCTGTTTTTT. This translates into CSVAVGSVDTGELFF. The V call is TRBV29-1, the J call TRBJ2-2, with a weak D call TRBD2 (5 bases). Looked up from germline, CDR1 is SQVTM and CDR2 is ANQGSEA. CDR3 length equals 15 residues. The V gene lost 4 bases and the J gene lost 3 bases, with 15 bases spanning the gap.